This T cell receptor (beta chain) was captured in a study of cytomegalovirus exposure and HLA in healthy donors. Broader study findings: Across donors, presence/absence analyses took sequencing depth to be roughly uniform. The study found most TCR sequences rare, yet found some public TCRs in many donors.

The germline CDR1 and CDR2 sequences are SGHRS and YFSETQ. J lost 5 bases, V lost 0 bases, and 2 bases had no gene match. The CDR3 extends over 13 amino acids. Details on this clone: Its antigen is currently unknown.

The PCR was carried out with 60 Vbeta primers and 13 Jbeta primers. Using immunoSEQ multiplex PCR, the repertoire was profiled, and TCRdb retains in-frame clones only, with some absent. This table holds 130,000 or so clones, more than 60% found once. Healthy people donating bone marrow made up the donors. The sequenced sample consisted of PBMCs. The sequence was collected from a woman aged 55-70 years in good health and CMV-seronegative. The chain employs TRBV5-1 and TRBJ2-7; TRBD2 matches 7 bases. CDR3 loop: CASSLVAGDEQYF. CDR3 nucleotides: TGCGCCAGCAGCTTGGTAGCGGGTGACGAGCAGTACTTC.